The 31 T cell receptor beta chains presented below share a single source sample, sequenced in a study of T cell changes during pregnancy in multiple sclerosis (dated by TCRdb to the late 2010s). Receptors were amplified or captured by the immunoSEQ multiplex PCR assay. Entries here come from immuneACCESS through TCRdb and include only in-frame sequences with V and J called. Some clones fail to appear in such tables; in the studies checked, an unresolved V gene covers under half of the shortfall, and the cause of the remainder is unknown. For this sample there are tens of thousands of clones; approximately 92% appear just once. The ten largest make up roughly 9% of the sample. The sample here was CD8+ T cells from peripheral blood mononuclear cells, taken after pregnancy. These receptors all come from a female donor with multiple sclerosis, enrolled in a pregnancy study.

This chain connects TRBV5-4 to TRBJ1-2, with TRBD1 identical over 8 bases. V lost 9 bases, J lost 4 bases, and 17 bases stayed unmatched. This CDR3 has 16 amino acids. Germline assignment: CDR1 SGHNT and CDR2 YYREEE (reference sequence). This CDR3 is CAILDPGGSPGYGYTF. In DNA, the CDR3 is TGTGCCATACTCGATCCAGGGGGCAGTCCGGGCTATGGCTACACCTTC.

This chain uses TRBV25-1 with TRBJ1-5, with D hard to call. The CDR3 consists of 14 residues. Between the trimmed V and J ends, which lost 3 bases and 5 bases, there was a span of 11 bases. Germline values: CDR1 MGHDK, CDR2 SYGVNS. CDR3 nucleotides: TGTGCCAGCAGTGAGCCCAGCGGGGATCAGCCCCAGCATTTT. This translates into CASSEPSGDQPQHF.

J is TRBJ2-1 and V is TRBV6-5; D perhaps matches TRBD2 (6 bases). CDR3 length: 15 amino acids. V shed 11 bases and J shed 0 bases, with 17 bases lying between them. Looked up from germline, CDR1 is MNHEY and CDR2 is SVGAGI. As DNA, the CDR3 is TGTGCCTCCACATCGAGCGGGCGCTCCTACAATGAGCAGTTCTTC. Encoded protein: CASTSSGRSYNEQFF.

The V and J genes are TRBV7-9 and TRBJ1-1; D is possibly TRBD1 (5 bases). CDR3 length: 14 residues. The germline V and J ends were trimmed by 5 bases and 0 bases, with 10 bases remaining between them. The germline V gene has CDR1 SEHNR and CDR2 FQNEAQ (reference sequence). CDR3 residues: CASSRRQLNTEAFF. CDR3 sequence (DNA): TGTGCCAGCAGCCGTAGACAGTTGAACACTGAAGCTTTCTTT.

This chain joins TRBV16 and TRBJ1-5, with D possibly matching TRBD1 (6 bases). CDR3 length: 16 residues. Germline lookup yields CDR1 KGHSY and CDR2 FQNENV. The V end lost 3 bases, the J end lost 0 bases, and 12 bases lay between the germline ends. The CDR3 nucleotides are TGTGCCAGCAGCCAGCCCCGACAGGATAGCAATCAGCCCCAGCATTTT. It specifies CASSQPRQDSNQPQHF.

The V gene is TRBV30, the J gene TRBJ2-1; 11 bases agree with TRBD2. Germline V gene lookup returns CDR1 GTSNPN and CDR2 SVGIG (reference sequence). CDR3 length: 16 residues. Trimming took 2 bases from V and 7 from J; bases not matched to a gene: 10. The chain's CDR3 is CAWSPISGRARNEQFF. Written as DNA, the CDR3 is TGTGCCTGGAGTCCTATTAGCGGGAGGGCCAGAAATGAGCAGTTCTTC.

The rearrangement links TRBV4-1 to TRBJ2-1, with TRBD2 matching over 9 bases. The CDR3 spans 16 residues. The germline V gene encodes CDR1 MGHRA and CDR2 YSYEKL. V gave up 1 base and J gave up 9 bases; unmatched junction bases: 10. The CDR3 loop is CASSQGSAGGRSEQFF. In DNA form, the CDR3 reads TGCGCCAGCAGCCAAGGAAGTGCGGGGGGGCGTTCTGAGCAGTTCTTC.

This clone was observed a handful of times. The chain uses TRBV28 and TRBJ2-7; TRBD1 is a possible D gene (6 bases). Germline V lookup: CDR1 MDHEN, CDR2 SYDVKM. V lost 5 bases, J lost 0 bases, and 14 bases lay in between. This CDR3 comprises 15 residues. The CDR3: CASSTRTDSSYEQYF. The DNA for the CDR3 is TGTGCCAGCAGTACCCGGACAGACAGCTCCTACGAGCAGTACTTC.

The gene calls are TRBV7-9 and TRBJ1-1; perhaps TRBD1 as D (6 bases). The CDR3 is 15 residues long. The germline gives CDR1 SEHNR, CDR2 FQNEAQ (reference sequence). Trimming took off 4 bases at V and 4 bases at J, with 16 bases between the two ends. CDR3 sequence: CASSSWTAPSTEAFF. In nucleotides, the CDR3 is TGTGCCAGCAGCTCCTGGACAGCACCCTCCACTGAAGCTTTCTTT.

The genes are TRBV25-1 and TRBJ2-7, with 7 bases aligning to TRBD1. This CDR3 is built from 14 residues. After removal of 4 bases from V and 3 bases from J, the junction contained 6 bases not matched to a gene. From germline, CDR1 is MGHDK and CDR2 SYGVNS. The CDR3 bases are TGTGCCAGCAGTGGGGGACAGTTGTTCTACGAGCAGTACTTC. This translates into CASSGGQLFYEQYF.

CDR3 loop: CASSDSDTEAFF. The CDR3 bases are TGCGCCAGCAGTGATTCCGACACTGAAGCTTTCTTT. The chain employs TRBV10-1 and TRBJ1-1; D gene ambiguous. Germline assignment: CDR1 WNHNN and CDR2 SYGVQD (reference sequence). This CDR3 is 12 amino acids long. The V gene lost 3 bases and the J gene lost 3 bases, with 5 bases spanning the gap.

This chain connects TRBV5-1 to TRBJ2-1, with 10 bases aligning to TRBD2. With V trimmed by 4 bases and J by 7 bases, 11 bases remained unmatched. Germline V gene lookup returns CDR1 SGHRS and CDR2 YFSETQ. The CDR3 covers 16 residues. The CDR3 reads CASSPAVTSGTNEQFF. As DNA, the CDR3 is TGCGCCAGCAGCCCGGCCGTAACTAGCGGGACAAATGAGCAGTTCTTC.

The chain combines TRBV5-6 with TRBJ2-5; 7 positions agree with TRBD1. This CDR3 spans 14 amino acids. The germline gives CDR1 SGHDT, CDR2 YYEEEE. Trimming took 3 bases from V and 2 from J; bases not matched to a gene: 4. DNA of the CDR3: TGTGCCAGCAGCTCGCAGGGGGTACAAGAGACCCAGTACTTC. Protein: CASSSQGVQETQYF.

This chain joins TRBV12-5 and TRBJ1-2; D is unresolved. The germline V gene has CDR1 LGHNT and CDR2 FRNRAP. This CDR3 has 16 amino acids. Trimming removed 5 bases from V and 6 bases from J, with 22 bases in between. CDR3 in amino acids: CASGPSTAPNSHGYTF. Written as DNA, the CDR3 is TGTGCTAGTGGTCCTTCGACCGCTCCCAACAGTCATGGCTACACCTTC.

This chain joins TRBV7-9 and TRBJ2-3, with 11 nucleotides matching TRBD2. The CDR3 extends over 19 amino acids. Germline V lookup: CDR1 SEHNR, CDR2 FQNEAQ (reference sequence). Trimming removed 3 bases from V and 3 bases from J; junction bases left unmatched: 14. CDR3 nucleotide sequence: TGTGCCAGCAGCTTTGGACTAGCGGGCGCTCCTAGAGAGACAGATACGCAGTATTTT. It encodes CASSFGLAGAPRETDTQYF.

The J gene is TRBJ2-7, the V gene TRBV4-1; the D is unclear. The germline V gene has CDR1 MGHRA and CDR2 YSYEKL. CDR3 length: 16 amino acids. Trimming took 1 base from V and 1 from J, leaving 14 bases between them. CDR3 sequence (DNA): TGCGCCAGCAGCCAAGGCTTAACGGAGCCTTCCTACGAGCAGTACTTC. Translated, it gives CASSQGLTEPSYEQYF.

This clone was observed a single time. The chain combines TRBV5-1 with TRBJ1-1; 9 bases fit TRBD1. In germline, CDR1 is SGHRS, CDR2 YFSETQ. This CDR3 has 15 amino acids. Unmatched junction bases numbered 7, after V lost 4 bases and J lost 3 bases. The chain's CDR3 is CASSLTGQGHTEAFF. In DNA, the CDR3 is TGCGCCAGCAGCCTCACTGGACAGGGGCACACTGAAGCTTTCTTT.

This clone has a handful of counts. In DNA form, the CDR3 reads TGCGCCAGCAGCCTGGATCCGACAGGGCTTCTAGCCAAAAACATTCAGTACTTC. It translates to CASSLDPTGLLAKNIQYF. The V call is TRBV5-1, the J call TRBJ2-4, with 7 bases matching TRBD1. The CDR3 is 18 residues long. CDR1 and CDR2 (germline): SGHRS, YFSETQ. V gave up 4 bases and J gave up 0 bases; unmatched junction bases: 13.

CDR3 coding DNA: TGTGCCAGCAGCTCTACATGGACAGGCGCAACTAATGAAAAACTGTTTTTT. This gives the protein CASSSTWTGATNEKLFF. This chain joins TRBV7-2 and TRBJ1-4; the match to TRBD1 covers 7 bases. The CDR3 totals 17 residues. Germline values: CDR1 SGHTA, CDR2 FQGNSA. V gave up 4 bases and J gave up 0 bases; unmatched junction bases: 8.

V is TRBV5-1 and J is TRBJ2-1; the D gene is possibly TRBD2 (5 bases). CDR3 length equals 17 residues. Germline V gene lookup returns CDR1 SGHRS and CDR2 YFSETQ. Trimming stripped 0 bases from V and 2 bases from J, with 15 bases between. This CDR3 reads CASSLASGRSPYNEQFF. CDR3 bases: TGCGCCAGCAGCTTGGCATCGGGGAGAAGCCCCTACAATGAGCAGTTCTTC.

The gene calls are TRBV9 and TRBJ2-5; D is perhaps TRBD2 (5 bases). The CDR3 has 11 residues. V gave up 5 bases and J gave up 7 bases, with 9 bases separating them. The germline gives CDR1 SGDLS, CDR2 YYNGEE. CDR3 nucleotide sequence: TGTGCCAGCAGTACCGAGGGGACCCAGTACTTC. The encoded protein is CASSTEGTQYF. Full variable domain (rest looked up from reference TRBV9 and TRBJ2-5): DSGVTQTPKHLITATGQRVTLRCSPRSGDLSVYWYQQSLDQGLQFLIQYYNGEERAKGNILERFSAQQFPDLHSELNLSSLELGDSALYFCASSTEGTQYFGPGTRLLVL.

This chain joins TRBV2 and TRBJ2-5; 8 bases line up with TRBD2. The CDR3 spans 15 residues. Germline V gene sequence: CDR1 SNHLY, CDR2 FYNNEI. Trimming cost V 9 bases and J 2 bases; bases outside gene matches: 11. The CDR3 DNA follows: TGTGCCAGTTACCCGGGACTAGTCTTTCAAGAGACCCAGTACTTC. Translated, it gives CASYPGLVFQETQYF.

V gene TRBV11-2 combines with J gene TRBJ2-1; the D is unclear. V lost 5 bases and J lost 0, with 5 bases in between. The CDR3 covers 13 residues. Looked up from germline, CDR1 is SGHAT and CDR2 is FQNNGV. CDR3 nucleotides: TGTGCCAGCAGCCCGGGCTCCTACAATGAGCAGTTCTTC. It encodes CASSPGSYNEQFF.

The gene calls are TRBV27 and TRBJ2-7; weak D call: TRBD2 (6 bases). V gave up 2 bases and J gave up 2 bases, with 7 bases separating them. Germline V CDR1 and CDR2: MNHEY, SMNVEV (reference sequence). The CDR3 loop spans 13 amino acids. CDR3: CASSLREPYEQYF. CDR3 sequence (DNA): TGTGCCAGCAGTTTACGGGAGCCCTACGAGCAGTACTTC.

This clone was seen once. The chain recombines TRBV14 with TRBJ1-1; TRBD1 agrees at 11 bases. The V gene's germline CDR1 is SGHDN and CDR2 FVKESK. The trim removed 0 bases at V and 5 bases at J, leaving 8 bases unmatched. This CDR3 has 17 residues. The CDR3 DNA reads TGTGCCAGCAGCCAAGATATATACGGGACAGGGGGAACTGAAGCTTTCTTT. This encodes CASSQDIYGTGGTEAFF.

CDR3 nucleotide sequence: TGCGCCAGCAGTGAAAGGGGGATGAACACTGAAGCTTTCTTT. This encodes CASSERGMNTEAFF. This chain uses TRBV10-1 with TRBJ1-1; weak D call: TRBD1 (6 bases). Per germline, CDR1 WNHNN and CDR2 SYGVQD (reference sequence). The CDR3 spans 14 residues. V lost 3 bases and J 0 bases, leaving 8 bases between the germline ends.

The rearrangement uses TRBV6-5 and TRBJ1-1; D unresolved. The CDR3 consists of 14 residues. The germline CDR1 and CDR2 sequences are MNHEY and SVGAGI. Trimming removed 2 bases from V and 3 bases from J, with 10 bases in between. Here the CDR3 DNA reads TGTGCCAGCAGTTACCCAGGCACGGACACTGAAGCTTTCTTT. This codes for CASSYPGTDTEAFF.

In nucleotides, the CDR3 is TGTGCCAGCTCACCAAGGGACAGCGCCATGAACACTGAAGCTTTCTTT. Translated: CASSPRDSAMNTEAFF. J is TRBJ1-1 and V is TRBV18, with 7 bases lining up with TRBD1. In germline, CDR1 is KGHSH, CDR2 LQKENI. V shed 2 bases, J shed 0 bases, and the junction held 6 bases outside the gene matches. This CDR3 spans 16 amino acids.

CDR3: CASSQDRVYEQYF. DNA of the CDR3: TGCGCCAGCAGCCAGGACAGGGTCTACGAGCAGTACTTC. V is TRBV5-1 and J is TRBJ2-7, with 8 positions matching TRBD1. The CDR3 totals 13 residues. V trimming: 4 bases; J trimming: 3 bases; junction bases outside the gene matches: 3. Germline-derived CDR1 and CDR2 are SGHRS and YFSETQ.

The chain links TRBV27 to TRBJ2-5, with TRBD2 as a possible D gene (5 bases). The germline V and J ends were trimmed by 2 bases and 7 bases, with 8 bases remaining between them. The CDR3 is 12 amino acids. The germline V gene encodes CDR1 MNHEY and CDR2 SMNVEV (reference sequence). The CDR3 DNA reads as TGTGCCAGCAGTTTACCCAGCGGGACCCAGTACTTC. It codes for CASSLPSGTQYF.

V usage is TRBV19 and J usage is TRBJ2-7; TRBD2 agrees at 13 bases. The CDR3 is 14 amino acids. Losses at the gene ends were 5 bases for V and 6 bases for J; bases not matched to a gene: 4. The germline gives CDR1 LNHDA, CDR2 SQIVND (reference sequence). CDR3 in amino acids: CASSLRLAGGEQYF. The CDR3, as DNA: TGTGCCAGTAGTCTCCGACTAGCGGGAGGCGAGCAGTACTTC.